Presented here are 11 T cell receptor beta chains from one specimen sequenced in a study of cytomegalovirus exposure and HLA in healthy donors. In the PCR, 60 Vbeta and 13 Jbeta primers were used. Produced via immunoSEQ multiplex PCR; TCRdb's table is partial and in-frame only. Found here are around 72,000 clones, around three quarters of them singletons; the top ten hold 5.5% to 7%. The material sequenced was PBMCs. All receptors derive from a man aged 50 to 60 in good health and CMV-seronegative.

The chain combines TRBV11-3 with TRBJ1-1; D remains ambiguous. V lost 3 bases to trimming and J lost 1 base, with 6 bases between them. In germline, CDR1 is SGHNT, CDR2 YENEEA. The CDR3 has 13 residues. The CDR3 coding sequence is TGTGCCAGCAGCTTCTACAGGAACACTGAAGCTTTCTTT. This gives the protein CASSFYRNTEAFF.

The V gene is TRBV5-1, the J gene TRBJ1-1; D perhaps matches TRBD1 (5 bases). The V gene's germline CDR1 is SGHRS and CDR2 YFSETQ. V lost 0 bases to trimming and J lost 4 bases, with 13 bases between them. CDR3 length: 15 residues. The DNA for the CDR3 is TGCGCCAGCAGCTTGGGGGTAGGGGTTACCACTGAAGCTTTCTTT. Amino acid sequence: CASSLGVGVTTEAFF.

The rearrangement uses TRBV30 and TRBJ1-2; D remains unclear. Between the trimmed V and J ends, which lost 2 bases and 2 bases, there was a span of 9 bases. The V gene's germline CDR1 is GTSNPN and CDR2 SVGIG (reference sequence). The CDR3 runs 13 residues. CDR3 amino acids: CAWSLGINYGYTF. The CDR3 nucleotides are TGTGCCTGGAGTTTGGGCATAAACTATGGCTACACCTTC.

This chain's CDR3 is CASSTLAGPYNEQFF. CDR3 sequence (DNA): TGTGCCAGCAGCACGCTAGCGGGACCATACAATGAGCAGTTCTTC. This chain uses TRBV11-2 with TRBJ2-1; TRBD2 agrees at 9 bases. Germline CDR1 is SGHAT and CDR2 is FQNNGV. This CDR3 is 15 amino acids long. After removal of 5 bases from V and 4 bases from J, the junction contained 6 bases not matched to a gene.

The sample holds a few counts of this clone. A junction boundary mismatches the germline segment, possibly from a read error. The CDR3 protein is CASSYHRDTEAFF. CDR3 nucleotide sequence: TGTGCTAGCAGCTACCACAGGGATACTGAAGCTTTCTTT. V and J are TRBV7-7 and TRBJ1-1, with D possibly TRBD1 on 6 matching bases. CDR1 is SSHAT and CDR2 is FNYEAQ in the germline V gene (reference sequence). This CDR3 comprises 13 residues. The variable domain in full, with the rest retrieved from reference TRBV7-7 and TRBJ1-1, is GAGVSQSPRYKVTKRGQDVTLRCDPISSHATLYWYQQALGQGPEFLTYFNYEAQPDKSGLPSDRFSAERPEGSISTLTIQRTEQRDSAMYRCASSYHRDTEAFFGQGTRLTVV.

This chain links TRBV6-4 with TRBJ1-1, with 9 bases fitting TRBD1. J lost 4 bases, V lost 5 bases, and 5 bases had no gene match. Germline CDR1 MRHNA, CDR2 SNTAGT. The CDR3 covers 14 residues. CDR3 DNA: TGTGCCAGCAGTCTCACAGGGGGCGGCACTGAAGCTTTCTTT. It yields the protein CASSLTGGGTEAFF.

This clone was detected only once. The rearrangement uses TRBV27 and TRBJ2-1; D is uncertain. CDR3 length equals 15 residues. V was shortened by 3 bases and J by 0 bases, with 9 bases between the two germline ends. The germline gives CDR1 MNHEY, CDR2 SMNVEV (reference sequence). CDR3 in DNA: TGTGCCAGCAGTTTGAGGCCCAGCTCCTACAATGAGCAGTTCTTC. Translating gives CASSLRPSSYNEQFF.

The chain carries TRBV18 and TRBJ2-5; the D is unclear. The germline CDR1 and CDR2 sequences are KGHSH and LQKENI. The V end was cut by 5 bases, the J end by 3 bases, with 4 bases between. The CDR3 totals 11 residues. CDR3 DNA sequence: TGTGCCAGCTCAACGGAAGAGACCCAGTACTTC. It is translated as CASSTEETQYF. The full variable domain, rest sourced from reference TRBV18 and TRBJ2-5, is NAGVMQNPRHLVRRRGQEARLRCSPMKGHSHVYWYRQLPEEGLKFMVYLQKENIIDESGMPKERFSAEFPKEGPSILRIQQVVRGDSAAYFCASSTEETQYFGPGTRLLVL.

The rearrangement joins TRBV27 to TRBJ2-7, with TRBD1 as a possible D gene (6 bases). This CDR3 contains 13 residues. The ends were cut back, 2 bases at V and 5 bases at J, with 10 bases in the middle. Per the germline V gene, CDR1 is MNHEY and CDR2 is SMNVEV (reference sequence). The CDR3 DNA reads TGTGCCAGCAGTTTAAACAGGGTCCACGAGCAGTACTTC. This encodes CASSLNRVHEQYF.

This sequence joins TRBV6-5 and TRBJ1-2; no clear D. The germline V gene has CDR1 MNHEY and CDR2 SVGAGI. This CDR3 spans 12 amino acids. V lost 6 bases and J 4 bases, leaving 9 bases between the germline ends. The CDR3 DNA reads TGTGCCAGCAGGCATAGTCTCTATGGCTACACCTTC. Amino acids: CASRHSLYGYTF.

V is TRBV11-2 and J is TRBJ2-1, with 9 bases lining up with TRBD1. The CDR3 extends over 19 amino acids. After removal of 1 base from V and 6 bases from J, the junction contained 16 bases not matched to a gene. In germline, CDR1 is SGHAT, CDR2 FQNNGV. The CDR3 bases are TGTGCCAGCAGCTTAGTTGGGACAGGGTTTTTTCTTGGGATCAATGAGCAGTTCTTC. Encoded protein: CASSLVGTGFFLGINEQFF.